The 32 T cell receptor beta chains presented below share a single source sample, sequenced in a study of identical twins. TCRdb ran MiXCR on the 5' RACE reads and lists one entry per CDR3 protein. The repertoire holds roughly 770,000 distinct CDR3 sequences, with roughly 20% as singletons. This same sample was also part of a study on T cells expressing NK-cell markers.

Sequencing was performed on PBMCs. All receptors come from a young woman in good health.

This clonotype was observed a handful of times. The CDR3 DNA reads as TGTGCCAGCAGTTATCAGGGTGGGGCCTACAATGAGCAGTTCTTC. This codes for CASSYQGGAYNEQFF. The chain couples TRBV6-5 to TRBJ2-1; TRBD1 is a possible D gene (5 bases). V was pared by 3 bases and J by 2 bases, with 11 bases between. The V gene's germline CDR1 is MNHEY and CDR2 SVGAGI. The CDR3 runs 15 residues.

There are a few counts of this clonotype. V is TRBV7-9 and J is TRBJ2-2, with D possibly matching TRBD2 (5 bases). With 8 bases removed from V and 3 bases from J, the gap between germline ends came to 10 bases. The germline CDR1 and CDR2 sequences are SEHNR and FQNEAQ (reference sequence). The CDR3 covers 13 residues. The CDR3 DNA sequence: TGTGCCAGCTTTAGTAGCGACACCGGGGAGCTGTTTTTT. Its translation is CASFSSDTGELFF.

The V call is TRBV3-1, the J call TRBJ2-2; D ambiguous. Germline CDR1 is LGHDT and CDR2 is YNNKEL (reference sequence). The CDR3 runs to 15 residues. The V end lost 1 base, the J end lost 4 bases, and 10 bases lay between the germline ends. DNA of the CDR3: TGTGCCAGCAGCCAAGGGGTTGTTGGCACCGGGGAGCTGTTTTTT. This encodes CASSQGVVGTGELFF.

This chain joins TRBV12-3 or TRBV12-4 and TRBJ2-2; D is perhaps TRBD1 (6 bases). The CDR3 length is 13 residues. V shed 6 bases and J shed 4 bases, with 9 bases lying between them. Here the CDR3 DNA reads TGTGCCAGCAGCACGACAGGCACCGGGGAGCTGTTTTTT. Encoded protein: CASSTTGTGELFF.

This clonotype was observed a handful of times. The V gene is TRBV20-1, the J gene TRBJ2-1; TRBD2 aligns across 8 bases. Germline CDR1 DFQATT, CDR2 SNEGSKA (reference sequence). CDR3 length equals 13 residues. V shed 3 bases and J 7 bases; nucleotides not matched to a gene: 5. CDR3 protein: CSASREGRNEQFF. In DNA form, the CDR3 reads TGCAGTGCTAGCCGGGAGGGCCGGAATGAGCAGTTCTTC.

This clonotype has a handful of counts. The rearrangement uses TRBV28 and TRBJ2-1; 8 positions agree with TRBD1. The ends lost 10 bases at V and 6 bases at J; junction bases unmatched: 20. This CDR3 is built from 17 residues. Per the germline V gene, CDR1 is MDHEN and CDR2 is SYDVKM. The CDR3 loop reads CANRHQNRGISSNEQFF. The DNA of the CDR3 is TGTGCCAACAGACACCAAAACAGGGGGATTTCGTCCAATGAGCAGTTCTTC.

There are many counts of this clonotype. The chain couples TRBV10-3 to TRBJ2-7; TRBD2 matches 9 bases. The germline gives CDR1 ENHRY, CDR2 SYGVKD. V lost 3 bases and J lost 5; bases outside the gene matches: 5. The CDR3 loop spans 14 amino acids. The CDR3 DNA follows: TGTGCCATCAGTGATCCGGGACTAGCCCACGAGCAGTACTTC. Encoded protein: CAISDPGLAHEQYF.

This sequence joins TRBV19 and TRBJ2-5; unclear D gene. The CDR3 is made up of 12 amino acids. With 4 bases removed from V and 5 bases from J, the gap between germline ends came to 8 bases. The V gene's germline CDR1 is LNHDA and CDR2 SQIVND (reference sequence). CDR3 loop: CASSSTTETQYF. The CDR3 coding sequence is TGTGCCAGTAGTAGTACAACCGAGACCCAGTACTTC.

This clonotype was seen just once. Because it lacks the conserved phenylalanine or tryptophan at the end, this CDR3 is likely a read error. The chain employs TRBV2 and TRBJ1-2; 7 bases line up with TRBD1. Germline lookup yields CDR1 SNHLY and CDR2 FYNNEI. J gave up 3 bases and V 6 bases, and 7 bases lay outside the gene matches. This CDR3 spans 14 amino acids. The chain's CDR3 is CASRTTGLDYGYTI. The DNA of the CDR3 is TGTGCCAGCAGGACGACAGGGTTGGACTATGGCTACACCATC.

This chain uses TRBV7-9 with TRBJ2-1; 7 bases line up with TRBD1. The CDR3 length is 13 residues. The V gene end was trimmed by 5 bases and the J gene end by 9 bases; junction bases not matched to a gene: 7. Per the germline V gene, CDR1 is SEHNR and CDR2 is FQNEAQ (reference sequence). The CDR3: CASSHDREGEQFF. For the CDR3, the DNA is TGTGCCAGCAGCCACGACAGGGAAGGTGAGCAGTTCTTC.

The J gene is TRBJ1-2, the V gene TRBV10-2; D ambiguous. This CDR3 has 13 amino acids. In germline, CDR1 is WSHSY, CDR2 SAAADI. Trimming took 7 bases from V and 2 from J, leaving 11 bases between them. The CDR3 nucleotides are TGCGCCAGCACCACTAACAAAAACTATGGCTACACCTTC. Translating it yields CASTTNKNYGYTF.

J is TRBJ1-1 and V is TRBV12-3 or TRBV12-4; no definite D call. The CDR3 loop spans 14 amino acids. Trimming took 7 bases from V and 4 from J, leaving 16 bases between them. The CDR3 region has the DNA TGTGCCAGCACCCATACCCGGAAGGCCACTGAAGCTTTCTTT. Amino acids: CASTHTRKATEAFF.

This clonotype was counted a few times. This chain connects TRBV11-2 to TRBJ2-7; possibly TRBD1 for D (6 bases). The CDR3 contains 15 residues. Trimming removed 1 base from V and 3 bases from J, with 13 bases in between. Looked up from germline, CDR1 is SGHAT and CDR2 is FQNNGV. For the CDR3, the DNA is TGTGCCAGCAGCTTAGGGCAGGGGAATGTCTACGAGCAGTACTTC. The encoded protein is CASSLGQGNVYEQYF.

This clonotype was seen a handful of times. V usage is TRBV20-1 and J usage is TRBJ2-7; 16 bases line up with TRBD2. The CDR3 is made up of 15 amino acids. The germline V gene has CDR1 DFQATT and CDR2 SNEGSKA (reference sequence). The J segment lost 2 bases and the V segment lost 5 bases, leaving 3 bases of the junction unmatched. This CDR3 reads CSAQGLAGGPYEQYF. In DNA form, the CDR3 reads TGCAGTGCTCAGGGACTAGCGGGGGGGCCCTACGAGCAGTACTTC.

The chain combines TRBV5-6 with TRBJ1-2; D gene ambiguous. Trimming shortened V by 0 bases and J by 1 base, and 7 bases separated the two germline ends. The CDR3 has 14 amino acids. Germline V gene sequence: CDR1 SGHDT, CDR2 YYEEEE. CDR3 coding DNA: TGTGCCAGCAGCTTGGGTCAGCGTAACTATGGCTACACCTTC. This sequence encodes CASSLGQRNYGYTF.

There are a few counts of this clonotype. This chain uses TRBV7-6 with TRBJ2-7, with D tentatively TRBD1 (6 bases). Trimming took off 3 bases at V and 4 bases at J, with 13 bases between the two ends. This CDR3 has 14 amino acids. Germline assignment: CDR1 SGHVS and CDR2 FNYEAQ. In nucleotides, the CDR3 is TGTGCCAGCAGCTTCCCGGGTAGGGGGTACGAGCAGTACTTC. Amino acid sequence: CASSFPGRGYEQYF.

This clonotype was observed a few times. This chain connects TRBV12-3 or TRBV12-4 to TRBJ2-7; D not certain. Trimming pared 5 bases from V and 6 bases from J, leaving 11 bases between. This CDR3 region has 12 residues. CDR3 sequence: CASSERWGEQYF. The CDR3 DNA reads TGTGCCAGCAGTGAACGCTGGGGCGAGCAGTACTTC.

The gene calls are TRBV18 and TRBJ1-2; a possible D gene is TRBD1 (5 bases). Between the trimmed V and J ends, which lost 4 bases and 3 bases, there was a span of 12 bases. Germline V gives CDR1 KGHSH, CDR2 LQKENI. The CDR3 is made up of 14 amino acids. The CDR3 DNA is TGTGCCAGCTCACTTCTACAGGAGTACTATGGCTACACCTTC. Amino acid sequence: CASSLLQEYYGYTF. The full variable domain, completed using reference TRBV18 and TRBJ1-2, is NAGVMQNPRHLVRRRGQEARLRCSPMKGHSHVYWYRQLPEEGLKFMVYLQKENIIDESGMPKERFSAEFPKEGPSILRIQQVVRGDSAAYFCASSLLQEYYGYTFGSGTRLTVV.

The genes are TRBV11-1 and TRBJ2-3; D assignment may be TRBD1 or TRBD2 (5 bases each). Trimming cost V 3 bases and J 2 bases, with 27 bases left between them. The length of the CDR3 is 20 residues. CDR1 is SGHAT and CDR2 is FQDESV in the germline V gene (reference sequence). The CDR3 loop is CASSFQPHPGRAGVTDTQYF. DNA of the CDR3: TGTGCCAGCAGCTTCCAGCCCCATCCAGGGAGAGCTGGGGTCACAGATACGCAGTATTTT.

The chain employs TRBV5-1 and TRBJ2-5; 9 bases fit TRBD2. CDR3 size: 14 residues. The germline CDR1 and CDR2 sequences are SGHRS and YFSETQ. The V and J ends lost 0 bases and 5 bases, in that order; junction bases with no gene match: 2. The CDR3 region has the DNA TGCGCCAGCAGCTTGGAGAGCGGGAGGGAGACCCAGTACTTC. This gives the protein CASSLESGRETQYF.

This clonotype was recorded a few times. The V call is TRBV11-2, the J call TRBJ2-5, with 9 bases fitting TRBD2. CDR3 length: 18 amino acids. V trimming: 1 base; J trimming: 0 bases; junction bases outside the gene matches: 9. Germline assignment: CDR1 SGHAT and CDR2 FQNNGV. The chain's CDR3 is CASSLVRLAELYQETQYF. The CDR3 region has the DNA TGTGCCAGCAGCTTAGTACGACTAGCGGAACTGTACCAAGAGACCCAGTACTTC.

This clonotype was picked up a small number of times. The chain has TRBV6-1 and TRBJ1-2, with TRBD1 identical over 11 bases. The CDR3 consists of 15 residues. J gave up 4 bases and V 10 bases, and 11 bases lay outside the gene matches. CDR1 is MNHNS and CDR2 is SASEGT in the germline V gene. Here the CDR3 reads CATYFVGTGGYGYTF. In DNA form, the CDR3 reads TGTGCCACGTACTTCGTCGGGACAGGGGGCTATGGCTACACCTTC.

This clonotype was seen a handful of times. V and J are TRBV12-3 or TRBV12-4 and TRBJ2-1; TRBD2 matches 14 bases. The length of the CDR3 is 15 residues. V dropped 7 bases and J dropped 9; count of bases not matched to a gene: 8. The CDR3 nucleotides are TGTGCCAGCACCAGGGGACTAGCGGGAGTCAGTGAGCAGTTCTTC. Protein product: CASTRGLAGVSEQFF.

This clonotype was detected a few times. The J gene is TRBJ2-2, the V gene TRBV5-1, with 8 nucleotides matching TRBD1. This CDR3 is 14 amino acids long. J was trimmed by 6 bases and V by 4 bases; bases with no gene match: 5. Germline V CDR1 and CDR2: SGHRS, YFSETQ. In DNA form, the CDR3 reads TGCGCCAGCAGCGGACAGGGCAAAGCCGGGGAGCTGTTTTTT. Translation: CASSGQGKAGELFF.

A few counts support this clonotype. V gene TRBV5-1 combines with J gene TRBJ2-1; possible D gene TRBD2, 5 bases. V was cut by 0 bases and J by 8 bases, with 15 bases left in between. The CDR3 sequence is 15 residues long. Germline loops: CDR1 SGHRS, CDR2 YFSETQ. CDR3 residues: CASSLVLAFNDEQFF. The CDR3 coding sequence is TGCGCCAGCAGCTTGGTTCTAGCTTTTAACGATGAGCAGTTCTTC.

The sample holds many counts of this clonotype. This chain connects TRBV29-1 to TRBJ2-1, with D tentatively TRBD2 (6 bases). Deletions cut 6 bases from V and 2 bases from J, with 14 bases between. In germline, CDR1 is SQVTM, CDR2 ANQGSEA. This CDR3 is built from 14 residues. This chain's CDR3 is CSVITSYPYNEQFF. As DNA, the CDR3 is TGCAGCGTAATCACTAGCTATCCCTACAATGAGCAGTTCTTC.

The sample holds a few counts of this clonotype. The chain combines TRBV15 with TRBJ2-3; weak D call: TRBD1 (6 bases). The germline gives CDR1 LNHNV, CDR2 YYDKDF (reference sequence). CDR3 length: 15 residues. V was cut by 0 bases and J by 2 bases, with 9 bases left in between. CDR3 protein: CATSRDGQPTDTQYF. The CDR3 coding sequence is TGTGCCACCAGCAGAGATGGACAGCCCACAGATACGCAGTATTTT. The complete variable domain, with remaining parts taken from reference TRBV15 and TRBJ2-3, reads DAMVIQNPRYQVTQFGKPVTLSCSQTLNHNVMYWYQQKSSQAPKLLFHYYDKDFNNEADTPDNFQSRRPNTSFCFLDIRSPGLGDTAMYLCATSRDGQPTDTQYFGPGTRLTVL.

The chain links TRBV12-3 or TRBV12-4 to TRBJ2-1; D not resolved. The CDR3 extends over 14 amino acids. With 10 bases removed from V and 6 bases from J, the gap between germline ends came to 19 bases. DNA for the CDR3: TGTGCCACCACGATCAAGGGTGCCCCCAATGAGCAGTTCTTC. Translating it yields CATTIKGAPNEQFF.

This CDR3 is CASSQRRGLGNSPLHF. The CDR3 DNA reads TGTGCCAGCAGCCAGCGGAGGGGTTTGGGCAATTCACCCCTCCACTTT. This chain joins TRBV3-1 and TRBJ1-6, with TRBD1 as a possible D gene (5 bases). The CDR3 is 16 amino acids. Germline V lookup: CDR1 LGHDT, CDR2 YNNKEL (reference sequence). V was pared by 3 bases and J by 7 bases, with 16 bases between. The whole variable domain, remainder taken from reference TRBV3-1 and TRBJ1-6, is DTAVSQTPKYLVTQMGNDKSIKCEQNLGHDTMYWYKQDSKKFLKIMFSYNNKELIINETVPNRFSPKSPDKAHLNLHINSLELGDSAVYFCASSQRRGLGNSPLHFGNGTRLTVT.

Ten or more counts support this clonotype. The chain carries TRBV5-1 and TRBJ1-1; D is ambiguous. The CDR3 runs to 13 residues. V was cut by 3 bases and J by 1 base, with 7 bases left in between. Germline V lookup: CDR1 SGHRS, CDR2 YFSETQ. Here the CDR3 reads CASSSQKNTEAFF. In DNA, the CDR3 is TGCGCCAGCAGCTCTCAAAAGAACACTGAAGCTTTCTTT.

In its sample, this clonotype was seen a few times. The chain links TRBV3-1 to TRBJ2-2; D is uncertain. The V end lost 0 bases, the J end lost 3 bases, and 8 bases lay between the germline ends. The CDR3 totals 15 residues. Germline-derived CDR1 and CDR2 are LGHDT and YNNKEL (reference sequence). The CDR3 protein is CASSQEGQYTGELFF. CDR3 sequence (DNA): TGTGCCAGCAGCCAAGAAGGCCAGTACACCGGGGAGCTGTTTTTT.

J is TRBJ1-2 and V is TRBV6-5; 7 bases are a match to TRBD1. V trimming: 2 bases; J trimming: 5 bases; junction bases outside the gene matches: 11. Germline V lookup: CDR1 MNHEY, CDR2 SVGAGI. There are 16 residues in the CDR3. CDR3: CASSYANQGGIYGYTF. Here the CDR3 DNA reads TGTGCCAGCAGTTACGCAAATCAGGGGGGCATTTATGGCTACACCTTC.